This T cell receptor beta chain was sequenced for a study of blood T cells in healthy people across ages (dated by TCRdb to the mid-2010s). Regarding the study in general: Template switching captured roughly one uniquely barcoded TCR beta cDNA molecule per two T cells in model experiments. Two additional independent replicas of 1 million unique cDNA reads from the same blood draw were analyzed for two donors (one aged 18 to 29 and one aged 80 or older). To track age-related changes in TCR beta repertoire diversity, the study relied on deep sequencing normalized with unique cDNA molecular identifiers. Donors of different ages were randomly distributed across sequencing lanes to avoid experimental bias. The donors were divided into four age groups: young (average around 15 years), middle-aged (under 40), aged (about 60) and long-lived (82).

In its sample, this clonotype was seen a few times. No antigen is known for it. The sample holds no much larger clone one base away, and base qualities are not on file. What the study reported, not specific to this receptor: The CMV infection status of donors was not known, potentially confounding age-related changes in expanded clonotypes. Because profiling used bulk unsorted PBMCs, naive and antigen-experienced compartments could not be compared conclusively. Compared with the aged group, the long-lived group had more naive CD4+ T cells, fewer expanded clones and increased TCR diversity, suggesting age selection. As age increased, observed TCR beta diversity per million T cells dropped in a roughly linear way, and a significant reduction was already evident by age 40. Observed TCR beta diversity correlated strongly with the percentage of naive T cells measured by flow cytometry. Estimates of total diversity from one million sequenced T cells were regarded as lower bounds and underestimates.

Donors were roughly 40 systemically healthy Caucasian individuals from Russia aged about 6 to 100 years. Ten milliliters of peripheral blood were drawn from each donor into EDTA-treated Vacutainer tubes. PBMCs were isolated by Ficoll-Paque density-gradient centrifugation, with at least 6 million obtained per sample. Trizol reagent was used to extract total RNA from the PBMCs, yielding at least 5 micrograms per sample. For every donor, flow cytometry on a PBMC aliquot measured the percentage of naive CD45RAhigh/CD27high T cells. The CDR1 and CDR2 encoded by the germline V gene are KGHDR and SFDVKD. The CDR3 sequence holds 17 residues, the cysteine and phenylalanine included. The CDR3 DNA has 51 bases and is translated from base 1. The method was 5' RACE. The instrument given in TCRdb is Illumina HiSeq 2500. A second roughly 6 to 11 cycle PCR used a sample-barcoded 5' primer and a J-beta primer mix. A unique molecular identifier was introduced onto each TCR beta cDNA molecule by a template-switch 5' adaptor carrying 12 random nucleotides. Each sample yielded at least 2.5 million CDR3-containing paired-end reads. The Mint cDNA synthesis kit, primed by a TRBC-specific oligonucleotide, was used to synthesize first-strand cDNA from all RNA. After uracil-DNA glycosylase treatment, a first 18-cycle PCR used universal primers M1SS and BC2_uni_R on all cDNA. The original methods were these. Normalization of each sample was performed by random selection of 1 million high-quality reads, each carrying a distinct molecular identifier. Reads with shared molecular identifiers were discarded instead of being binned into consensus sequences. MiTCR, set to a Q25 quality threshold and the strictest error-elimination algorithm, was used for CDR3 identification, clonotype clustering and error correction. A nonparametric unseen species model with Euler transformation was used to estimate lower-bound total TCR beta diversity. TCRdb's own reprocessing of the public reads used fastp at Q25 and MiXCR and kept productive beta chains. All rows with the same CDR3 protein become a single entry with the most common DNA and genes. The authors' filters were not applied to this entry. This sample gives roughly 680,000 distinct CDR3 sequences in total; around 21% of them show up just once. Roughly 3.9% of the sample lies in the top ten.

The chain is assembled from TRBV24-1 and TRBJ2-5, with 11 middle bases fitting TRBD2. The tail of the sequence fits TRBJ2-1 better, so the J call may be wrong. Source material: blood. The source of this sequence is an older man in good health. CDR3 region: CATSVLRGTSGYNEQFF. The DNA sequence is given as TGTGCCACCAGTGTCCTTCGAGGGACTAGCGGCTACAATGAGCAGTTCTTC.